This T cell receptor (beta chain) appears in the sequencing data of a study of CD8 T cells in Susac syndrome. From germline, CDR1 is DFQATT and CDR2 SNEGSKA (reference sequence). Trimming removed 3 bases from V and 3 bases from J; junction bases left unmatched: 6. The CDR3 runs to 15 residues. Study-level findings and limits: The CD4+ T cell repertoires in Susac syndrome were not clonally expanded.

Sequencing of TCR beta covered CD8+ and CD4+ T cells obtained from blood. This clonotype is a singleton in its sample. Antigen specificity is unknown. After extraction with the RNeasy kit, 0.5 to 1 ug of the RNA was reverse transcribed using random hexamers. TCRdb reprocessed the immunoSEQ multiplex PCR reads with MiXCR, giving one entry per CDR3 protein. The data show about 210,000 distinct CDR3 sequences, with about 94% seen just once and about 0.15% held by the top ten. The TCR was taken from a human donor with Susac syndrome. The sample taken for sequencing was CD4+ T cells from PBMCs. J is TRBJ2-1 and V is TRBV20-1; 9 nucleotides match TRBD1. The CDR3 DNA reads as TGCAGTGCTAGTAAATCGGACAGGGGCTACAATGAGCAGTTCTTC. This codes for CSASKSDRGYNEQFF.